The 8 T cell receptor beta chains in this list originate from one sample, sequenced in a study of blood T cells in healthy people across ages. The second PCR ran roughly 7 to 12 cycles with a sample-barcoded 5' primer and J-beta primers. TCRdb passed the 5' RACE reads through MiXCR, listing each CDR3 protein once. The profile shows around 1.1 million distinct CDR3 sequences, 35% to 40% of them singletons. Material: blood. These receptors came from a man aged 18 to 29 in good health.

The chain couples TRBV12-3 or TRBV12-4 to TRBJ2-7; TRBD2 might be the D (6 bases). The ends were cut back, 3 bases at V and 7 bases at J, with 16 bases in the middle. CDR3 length: 14 amino acids. The CDR3: CASSFGQDGGEQYF. The CDR3 coding sequence is TGTGCCAGCAGTTTTGGGCAGGACGGGGGTGAGCAGTACTTC.

Concerning this clonotype itself: This may stem from a read error, because a much larger clone lies one nucleotide away. The V call is TRBV25-1, the J call TRBJ1-1, with a weak D call TRBD1 (5 bases). Germline assignment: CDR1 MGHDK and CDR2 SYGVNS. The CDR3 totals 12 residues. The V end was cut by 2 bases, the J end by 9 bases, with 10 bases between. CDR3 DNA: TGTGCCAGCAGTGAAGGGGGGACTAAAGCTTTCTTT. Its translation is CASSEGGTKAFF.

V is TRBV7-2 and J is TRBJ1-4; 7 nucleotides match TRBD1. The germline CDR1 and CDR2 sequences are SGHTA and FQGNSA. The trim removed 5 bases at V and 8 bases at J, leaving 8 bases unmatched. This CDR3 region has 14 residues. CDR3 in DNA: TGTGCCAGCAGCCAGACAGGGTGGGAGGAAAAACTGTTTTTT. Translated, it gives CASSQTGWEEKLFF.

The chain has TRBV14 and TRBJ1-6; the D gene is possibly TRBD1 (6 bases). CDR3 length: 14 residues. Germline assignment: CDR1 SGHDN and CDR2 FVKESK. Trimming removed 6 bases at V and 6 bases at J, with 12 bases between. CDR3 in DNA: TGTGCCAGCAGACAGGGAGCTAGTAATTCACCCCTCCACTTT. This translates into CASRQGASNSPLHF.

This clonotype has only a few counts. The chain employs TRBV2 and TRBJ1-2; D ambiguous. Germline CDR1 is SNHLY and CDR2 is FYNNEI. Between the trimmed V and J ends, which lost 3 bases and 6 bases, there was a span of 11 bases. The CDR3 is made up of 13 amino acids. The CDR3 loop reads CASSEEALDGYTF. The CDR3 DNA sequence: TGTGCCAGCAGTGAGGAGGCCTTGGATGGCTACACCTTC.

This CDR3 is CATRSGQGANYGYTF. The DNA for the CDR3 is TGTGCCACCAGATCAGGACAGGGGGCCAATTATGGCTACACCTTC. This chain joins TRBV24-1 and TRBJ1-2; 11 bases match TRBD1. Germline CDR1 reads KGHDR; CDR2 reads SFDVKD. The CDR3 loop spans 15 amino acids. Losses at the gene ends were 7 bases for V and 5 bases for J; bases not matched to a gene: 8.

This sequence joins TRBV29-1 and TRBJ1-2, with D perhaps TRBD1 (6 bases). The length of the CDR3 is 13 residues. Trimming left V 6 bases short and J 3 bases short, with 14 bases between. Germline CDR1 is SQVTM and CDR2 is ANQGSEA. The CDR3 nucleotides are TGCAGCGTGGAGACGGCAGGGGACTATGGCTACACCTTC. Its translation is CSVETAGDYGYTF.

This clonotype was recorded a few times. V and J are TRBV12-3 or TRBV12-4 and TRBJ2-1, with D hard to call. Trimming removed 6 bases at V and 0 bases at J, with 9 bases between. CDR3 length: 14 residues. CDR3 bases: TGTGCCAGCAGCCCAACGACCTCCTACAATGAGCAGTTCTTC. It codes for CASSPTTSYNEQFF.